This record looks at one T cell receptor (beta chain) sequence and its context. The antigen is not known. The repertoire was sequenced with immunoSEQ multiplex PCR; TCRdb's copy has only in-frame clones and lacks some. The table records 90,000 to 150,000 clones, more than 75% of them present only once. This sample stems from a study of T cell responses to AZD1222 COVID-19 vaccine. General study findings and limits: Across the whole spike, CD4 TCRs peaked at regions 160-218 and 743-854. Rises in breadth and depth of Spike-specific TCRs came after two AZD1222 doses.

Germline CDR1 reads LGHNA; CDR2 reads YSLEER. V trimming: 0 bases; J trimming: 5 bases; junction bases outside the gene matches: 11. This CDR3 has 17 residues. The sequences come from peripheral blood, collected on day 0 of AZD1222 vaccination. This sequence was found in an adult in good health. The V call is TRBV4-3, the J call TRBJ2-3; 7 bases are a match to TRBD2. The CDR3 protein is CASSQDRFGWGGDTQYF. The CDR3 nucleotides are TGCGCCAGCAGCCAAGATCGATTCGGATGGGGGGGAGATACGCAGTATTTT.